What follows are 6 T cell receptor beta chains derived from one specimen sequenced in a study of control samples from healthy donors and cancer patients. Assay used: immunoSEQ multiplex PCR; TCRdb lists only in-frame clones, some missing. The sample lists roughly 49,000 clones, 88% occurring once. Sequencing was carried out using PBMCs. These receptors all come from a man aged 45-65 years with head and neck cancer.

The chain links TRBV6-5 to TRBJ2-4; D gene uncertain. The CDR3 totals 14 residues. V was pared by 6 bases and J by 3 bases, with 12 bases between. Germline lookup yields CDR1 MNHEY and CDR2 SVGAGI. The CDR3 reads CASRDTLGKNIQYF. In DNA, the CDR3 is TGTGCCAGCAGAGATACTCTTGGCAAAAACATTCAGTACTTC.

The chain carries TRBV19 and TRBJ2-6; D unresolved. CDR1 and CDR2 (germline): LNHDA, SQIVND (reference sequence). V lost 6 bases and J 2 bases, leaving 11 bases between the germline ends. The CDR3 sequence is 15 residues long. CDR3 nucleotides: TGTGCCAGTAGCCCGAGTTTGACTGGGGCCAACGTCCTGACTTTC. Its protein product is CASSPSLTGANVLTF.

The rearrangement uses TRBV7-2 and TRBJ1-5; no clear D. Germline V gives CDR1 SGHTA, CDR2 FQGNSA. There are 15 residues in the CDR3. Trimming shortened V by 5 bases and J by 4 bases, and 15 bases separated the two germline ends. CDR3 in DNA: TGTGCCAGCAGCCCGAGCCCACAGAGAAATCAGCCCCAGCATTTT. Encoded protein: CASSPSPQRNQPQHF.

This chain links TRBV7-9 with TRBJ1-1; possibly TRBD1 for D (6 bases). Between the trimmed V and J ends, which lost 7 bases and 3 bases, there was a span of 18 bases. The CDR3 is 15 amino acids. CDR1 SEHNR and CDR2 FQNEAQ come from the germline V gene (reference sequence). CDR3 region: CASTQSRRGDTEAFF. The CDR3 DNA is TGTGCCAGCACCCAATCCCGTAGGGGGGACACTGAAGCTTTCTTT.

The chain links TRBV7-3 to TRBJ1-3; no reliable D call. Trimming stripped 5 bases from V and 4 bases from J, with 9 bases between. The CDR3 runs 13 residues. The germline CDR1 and CDR2 sequences are SGHTA and FQGTGA. The CDR3 coding sequence is TGTGCCAGCAGCCAGTCGGGCGGAAACACCATATATTTT. This encodes CASSQSGGNTIYF.

V and J are TRBV10-1 and TRBJ2-5; 9 bases align to TRBD1. Germline V CDR1 and CDR2: WNHNN, SYGVQD (reference sequence). Unmatched junction bases numbered 29, after V lost 11 bases and J lost 1 base. The CDR3 loop spans 21 amino acids. The chain's CDR3 is CADRDRDLAMGSRGIQETQYF. The DNA for the CDR3 is TGCGCCGACCGGGACAGGGACTTAGCGATGGGGTCCAGAGGCATCCAAGAGACCCAGTACTTC.